These T cell receptor beta chains were read from a single sample in a study of CD8 T cells in Susac syndrome. Each CDR3 protein is one row after TCRdb ran MiXCR on the immunoSEQ multiplex PCR reads. The sample lists approximately 190,000 distinct CDR3 sequences, over 75% seen once, with 0.087% in the top ten. Sequenced sample: CD4+ T cells from PBMCs. The origin of the receptors is a human donor with Susac syndrome. CDR3s include the opening cysteine and the closing phenylalanine or tryptophan. Fields, in order: V gene, CDR3 length, CDR3 protein.

TRBV30	11	CAWSGFEKLFF
TRBV21-1	15	CASSAHPPSNYGYTF
TRBV4-1	13	CASSQWARETQYF
TRBV9	13	CASSAGVGVEQFF
TRBV5-1	13	CASTRTGGYEQYF
TRBV7-9	18	CASSFRRGLADDSYEQYF
TRBV6-5	14	CASSLEVRWSPLHF
TRBV7-2	18	CASSLVAALAGANNEQFF
TRBV4-2	15	CASSQAGHPRDEQYF
TRBV7-2	16	CASSSGRGSLTDTQYF
TRBV20-1	16	CSAKTSGSLDTGELFF
TRBV3-1	18	CASSHAGEAFSGANVLTF
TRBV5-1	13	CASSWGRDTEAFF
TRBV5-6	13	CASSQGLAVEQFF
TRBV5-1	18	CASSSNTPGLAFPDTQYF
TRBV6-1	12	CASSEVGGPQHF
TRBV24-1	15	CATSDEVAGTDTQYF
TRBV4-2	17	CASSQVARRERLYEQYF
TRBV5-1	15	CASSRDTSGGAIQYF
TRBV5-1	15	CASSSGLAEYNEQFF
TRBV5-1	14	CASSLGQAGNTIYF
TRBV27	16	CASSPDSFSSTDTQYF
TRBV12-3/TRBV12-4	13	CASSSQVTTEAFF
TRBV5-1	16	CASSLVPAGGPREQYF
TRBV10-1	15	CASGQGLAGENEQFF
TRBV28	16	CASSSPQGAGNTEAFF
TRBV18	15	CASSPPGLGTDTQYF
TRBV6-5	15	CASMAGGASGATQYF
TRBV13	15	CASSLVSGGVNEQFF
TRBV28	14	CASSRGGLNTEAFF
TRBV6-1	12	CASVQSGDTQYF
TRBV20-1	17	CSALKGASSSSYNEQFF
TRBV20-1	11	CSARLVAEQYF
TRBV5-1	16	CASSLGGLLAYNEQFF
TRBV5-6	14	CASSPGRQDNEAFF
TRBV4-2	16	CASSQEASGYTDTQYF
TRBV27	15	CASRRTGTQREKLFF
TRBV20-1	14	CSVPLRLSYNEQFF
TRBV7-3	15	CASSLSTSGPNIQYF
TRBV3-1	15	CASSQAGGGYNEQFF
TRBV5-4	14	CASSPRSLSFGQFF